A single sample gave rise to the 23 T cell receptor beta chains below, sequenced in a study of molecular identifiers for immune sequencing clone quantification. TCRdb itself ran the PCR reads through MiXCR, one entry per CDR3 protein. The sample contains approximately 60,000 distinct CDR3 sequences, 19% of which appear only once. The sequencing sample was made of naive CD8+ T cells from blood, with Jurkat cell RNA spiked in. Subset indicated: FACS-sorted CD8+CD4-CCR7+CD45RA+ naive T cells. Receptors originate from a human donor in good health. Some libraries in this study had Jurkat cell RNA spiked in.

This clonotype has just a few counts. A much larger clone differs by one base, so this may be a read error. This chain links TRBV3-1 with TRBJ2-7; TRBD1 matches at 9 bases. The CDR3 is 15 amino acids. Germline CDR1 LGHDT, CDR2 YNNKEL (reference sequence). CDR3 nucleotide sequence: TGTGCCAGCAGCCCTACGACAGGGGGGTACTACGAGCAGCACTTC. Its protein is CASSPTTGGYYEQHF.

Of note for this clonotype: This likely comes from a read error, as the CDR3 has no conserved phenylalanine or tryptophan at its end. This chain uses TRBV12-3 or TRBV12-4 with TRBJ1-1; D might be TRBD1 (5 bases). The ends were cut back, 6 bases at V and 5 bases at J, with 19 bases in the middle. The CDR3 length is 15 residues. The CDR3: CASRGPTEMGTEAFC. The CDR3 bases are TGTGCCAGCAGGGGACCGACCGAGATGGGGACTGAAGCTTTCTGT.

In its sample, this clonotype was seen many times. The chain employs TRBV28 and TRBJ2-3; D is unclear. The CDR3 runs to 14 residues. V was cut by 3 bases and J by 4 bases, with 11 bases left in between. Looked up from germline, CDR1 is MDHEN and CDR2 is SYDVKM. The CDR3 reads CASSLWEIPDTQYF. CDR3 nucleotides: TGTGCCAGCAGTTTGTGGGAAATCCCAGATACGCAGTATTTT.

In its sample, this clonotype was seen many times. The CDR3 loop is CSVELAGVEGETQYF. In nucleotides, the CDR3 is TGCAGCGTTGAACTAGCGGGAGTAGAGGGAGAGACCCAGTACTTC. This chain connects TRBV29-1 to TRBJ2-5; 10 bases line up with TRBD2. The CDR3 is made up of 15 amino acids. Losses at the gene ends were 2 bases for V and 4 bases for J; bases not matched to a gene: 7. Germline V gene sequence: CDR1 SQVTM, CDR2 ANQGSEA.

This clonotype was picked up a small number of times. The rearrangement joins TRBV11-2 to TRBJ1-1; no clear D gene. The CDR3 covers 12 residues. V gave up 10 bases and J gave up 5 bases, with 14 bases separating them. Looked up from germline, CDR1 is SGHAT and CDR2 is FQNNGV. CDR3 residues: CATTEGTTEAFF. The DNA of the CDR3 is TGTGCCACCACAGAGGGTACAACTGAAGCTTTCTTT.

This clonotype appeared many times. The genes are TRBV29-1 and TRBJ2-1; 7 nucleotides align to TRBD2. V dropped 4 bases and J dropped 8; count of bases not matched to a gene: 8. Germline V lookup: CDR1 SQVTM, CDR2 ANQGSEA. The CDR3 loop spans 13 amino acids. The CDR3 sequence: CSVAGGSVYEQFF. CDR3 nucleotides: TGCAGCGTTGCGGGCGGGAGTGTGTATGAGCAGTTCTTC.

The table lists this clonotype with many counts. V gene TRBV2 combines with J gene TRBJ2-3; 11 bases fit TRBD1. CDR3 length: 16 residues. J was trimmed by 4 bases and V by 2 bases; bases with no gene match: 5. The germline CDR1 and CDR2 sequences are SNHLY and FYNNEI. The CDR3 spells CASSEWRTGGADTQYF. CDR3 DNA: TGTGCCAGCAGTGAATGGAGGACAGGGGGCGCAGATACGCAGTATTTT.

The CDR3 DNA sequence: TGCGCCAGCAGTTCCCCCGGCCACTCGGACGAGCAGTACTTC. It yields the protein CASSSPGHSDEQYF. The V call is TRBV10-2, the J call TRBJ2-7; D call uncertain. Trimming shortened V by 5 bases and J by 5 bases, and 16 bases separated the two germline ends. In germline, CDR1 is WSHSY, CDR2 SAAADI. The CDR3 has 14 amino acids.

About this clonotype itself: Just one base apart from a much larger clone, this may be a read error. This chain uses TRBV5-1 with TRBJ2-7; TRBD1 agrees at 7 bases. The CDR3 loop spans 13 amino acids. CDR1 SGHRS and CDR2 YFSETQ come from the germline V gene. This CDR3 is CTSSLGQANEQYF. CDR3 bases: TGCACCAGCAGCCTCGGACAGGCCAACGAGCAGTACTTC.

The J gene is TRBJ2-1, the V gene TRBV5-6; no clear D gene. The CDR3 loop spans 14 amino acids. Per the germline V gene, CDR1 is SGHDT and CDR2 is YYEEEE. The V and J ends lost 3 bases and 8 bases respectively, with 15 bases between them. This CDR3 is CASSWGFTSHEQFF. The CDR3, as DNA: TGTGCCAGCAGCTGGGGTTTTACAAGCCATGAGCAGTTCTTC.

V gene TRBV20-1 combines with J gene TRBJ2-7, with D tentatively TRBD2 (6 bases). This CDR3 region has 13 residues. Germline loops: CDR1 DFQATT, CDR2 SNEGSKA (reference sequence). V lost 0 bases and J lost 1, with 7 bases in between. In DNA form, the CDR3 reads TGCAGTGCTAGAGAGGGGGGTTCCTACGAGCAGTACTTC. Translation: CSAREGGSYEQYF.

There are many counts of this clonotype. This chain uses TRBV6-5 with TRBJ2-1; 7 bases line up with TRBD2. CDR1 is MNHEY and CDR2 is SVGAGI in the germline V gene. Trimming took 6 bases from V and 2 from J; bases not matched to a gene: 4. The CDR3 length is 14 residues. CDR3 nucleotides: TGTGCCAGCAGCACTAGCGAACCCTACAATGAGCAGTTCTTC. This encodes CASSTSEPYNEQFF.

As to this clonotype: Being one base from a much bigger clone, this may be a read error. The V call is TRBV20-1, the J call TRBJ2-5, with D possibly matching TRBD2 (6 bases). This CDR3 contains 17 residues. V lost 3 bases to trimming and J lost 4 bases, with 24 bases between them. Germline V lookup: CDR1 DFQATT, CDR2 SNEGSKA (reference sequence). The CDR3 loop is CSASLGGAFTQRETQYF. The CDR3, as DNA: TGCAGTGCTAGCCTCGGAGGGGCGTTCACTCAGAGAGAGACCCAGTACTTC.

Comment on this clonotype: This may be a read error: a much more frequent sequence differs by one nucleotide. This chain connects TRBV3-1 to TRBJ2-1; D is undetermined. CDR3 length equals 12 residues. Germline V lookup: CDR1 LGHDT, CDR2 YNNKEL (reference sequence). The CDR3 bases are TGTGCCAGCAGCCAATCAGTCGATGAGCAGTCCTTC. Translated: CASSQSVDEQSF.

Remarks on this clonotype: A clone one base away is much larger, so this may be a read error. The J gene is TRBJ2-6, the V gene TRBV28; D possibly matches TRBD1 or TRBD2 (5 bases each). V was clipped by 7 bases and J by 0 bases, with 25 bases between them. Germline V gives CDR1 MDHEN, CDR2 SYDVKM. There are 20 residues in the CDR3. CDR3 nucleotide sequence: TGTGCCAGCAACTCAAGACTCCGGGACGATTCTTACTCTGGGGCCAACGTCCTGACTTTC. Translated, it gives CASNSRLRDDSYSGANVLTF.

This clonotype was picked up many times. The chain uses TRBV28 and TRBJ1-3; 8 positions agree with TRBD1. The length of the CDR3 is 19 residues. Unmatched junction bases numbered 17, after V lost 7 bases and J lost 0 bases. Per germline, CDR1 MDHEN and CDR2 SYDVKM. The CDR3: CASKRVILRGQDSGNTIYF. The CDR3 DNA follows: TGTGCCAGCAAACGGGTAATTCTCCGGGGACAGGACTCTGGAAACACCATATATTTT.

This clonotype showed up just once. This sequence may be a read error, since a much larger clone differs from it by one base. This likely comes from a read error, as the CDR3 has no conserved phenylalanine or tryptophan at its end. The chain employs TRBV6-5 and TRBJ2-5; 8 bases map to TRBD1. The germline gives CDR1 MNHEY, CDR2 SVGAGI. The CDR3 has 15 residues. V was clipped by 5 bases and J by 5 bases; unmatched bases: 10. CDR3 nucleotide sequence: TGTGCCAGCAGTATCTTTCCAGGGGGCATGGAGACCCAGTACTCC. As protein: CASSIFPGGMETQYS.

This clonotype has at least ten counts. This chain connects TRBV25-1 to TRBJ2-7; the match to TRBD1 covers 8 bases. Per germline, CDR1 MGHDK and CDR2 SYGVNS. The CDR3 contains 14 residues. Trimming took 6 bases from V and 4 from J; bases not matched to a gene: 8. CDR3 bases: TGTGCCAGCAGCGTCGGGACAGGTAGTTACGAGCAGTACTTC. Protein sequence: CASSVGTGSYEQYF.

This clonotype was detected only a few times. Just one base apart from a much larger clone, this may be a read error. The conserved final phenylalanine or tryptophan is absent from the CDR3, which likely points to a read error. Written as DNA, the CDR3 is TGTGCCAGTAGTTACGGTCCGGGAACCTCCTACGAGCAGTACCTC. Amino acid sequence: CASSYGPGTSYEQYL. The V and J genes are TRBV19 and TRBJ2-7, with D possibly TRBD2 on 5 matching bases. This CDR3 comprises 15 residues. The germline V and J ends were trimmed by 5 bases and 0 bases, with 14 bases remaining between them. Germline CDR1 and CDR2: LNHDA and SQIVND (reference sequence).

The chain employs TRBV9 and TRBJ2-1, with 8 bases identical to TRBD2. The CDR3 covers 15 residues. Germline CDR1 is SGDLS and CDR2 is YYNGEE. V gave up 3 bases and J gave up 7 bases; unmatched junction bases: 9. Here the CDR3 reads CASSEPGTSMNEQFF. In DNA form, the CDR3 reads TGTGCCAGCAGCGAACCCGGGACTAGTATGAATGAGCAGTTCTTC.

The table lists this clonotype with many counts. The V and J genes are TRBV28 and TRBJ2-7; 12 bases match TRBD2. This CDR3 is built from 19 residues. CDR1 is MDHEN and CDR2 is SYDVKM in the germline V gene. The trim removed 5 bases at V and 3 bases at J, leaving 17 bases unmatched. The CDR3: CASSPPPTSGSILFYEQYF. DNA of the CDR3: TGTGCCAGCAGTCCCCCCCCGACTAGCGGGAGTATTCTCTTCTACGAGCAGTACTTC. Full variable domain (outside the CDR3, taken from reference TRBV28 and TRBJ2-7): DVKVTQSSRYLVKRTGEKVFLECVQDMDHENMFWYRQDPGLGLRLIYFSYDVKMKEKGDIPEGYSVSREKKERFSLILESASTNQTSMYLCASSPPPTSGSILFYEQYFGPGTRLTVT.

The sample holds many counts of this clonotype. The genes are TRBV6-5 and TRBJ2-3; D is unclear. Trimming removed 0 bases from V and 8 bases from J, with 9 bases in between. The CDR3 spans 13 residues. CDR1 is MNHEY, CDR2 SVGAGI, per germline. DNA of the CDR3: TGTGCCAGCAGTTACTCCGCAGGCTCTACGCAGTATTTT. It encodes CASSYSAGSTQYF.

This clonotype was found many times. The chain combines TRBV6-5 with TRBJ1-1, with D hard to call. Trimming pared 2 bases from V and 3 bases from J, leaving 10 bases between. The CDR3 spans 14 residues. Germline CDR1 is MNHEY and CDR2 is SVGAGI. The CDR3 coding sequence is TGTGCCAGCAGTTACGTCCGGGAGCACACTGAAGCTTTCTTT. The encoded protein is CASSYVREHTEAFF.